The 10 T cell receptor beta chains presented below share a single source sample, sequenced in a study of blood T cell repertoires in COVID-19. The protocol was immunoSEQ multiplex PCR, while the TCRdb copy is restricted to in-frame clones and leaves out a portion. The sample consists of fewer than 250,000 clones, roughly 85% of them appearing once. Specimen: PBMCs or T cells enriched from blood (not recorded which). Every receptor here comes from a woman between 45 and 60 years old who had been exposed to COVID-19.

This clone was seen only a few times. V usage is TRBV7-9 and J usage is TRBJ1-2; D unresolved. The V gene's germline CDR1 is SEHNR and CDR2 FQNEAQ (reference sequence). V lost 1 base to trimming and J lost 5 bases, with 11 bases between them. The CDR3 covers 14 residues. CDR3 loop: CASSLVRGRYGYTF. DNA for the CDR3: TGTGCCAGCAGCTTAGTGCGCGGGAGGTATGGCTACACCTTC.

This chain uses TRBV7-9 with TRBJ2-3; 9 nucleotides line up with TRBD2. Per the germline V gene, CDR1 is SEHNR and CDR2 is FQNEAQ (reference sequence). The CDR3 length is 16 residues. The V and J ends lost 0 bases and 0 bases, in that order; junction bases with no gene match: 1. The chain's CDR3 is CASSLALAGSTDTQYF. The CDR3 DNA is TGTGCCAGCAGCTTAGCTCTAGCGGGGAGCACAGATACGCAGTATTTT.

The chain recombines TRBV11-3 with TRBJ1-1, with 7 bases identical to TRBD1. V lost 4 bases to trimming and J lost 7 bases; unmatched junction nucleotides: 3. Looked up from germline, CDR1 is SGHNT and CDR2 is YENEEA. CDR3 length: 12 amino acids. The CDR3: CASSSRDSEAFF. The CDR3 nucleotides read TGTGCCAGCAGCTCCCGGGACAGTGAAGCTTTCTTT.

In DNA form, the CDR3 reads TGTGCCAGCAGTCGGGACAGGGTATTTACCGGGGAGCTGTTTTTT. Amino acid sequence: CASSRDRVFTGELFF. The chain employs TRBV27 and TRBJ2-2; 9 nucleotides line up with TRBD1. Losses at the gene ends were 5 bases for V and 5 bases for J; bases not matched to a gene: 6. Germline-derived CDR1 and CDR2 are MNHEY and SMNVEV (reference sequence). The CDR3 contains 15 residues.

This clone was detected only once. This chain uses TRBV2 with TRBJ2-1, with D perhaps matching TRBD2 (7 bases). V lost 7 bases to trimming and J lost 4 bases, with 17 bases between them. The length of the CDR3 is 15 residues. Germline CDR1 SNHLY, CDR2 FYNNEI. The CDR3 DNA reads TGTGCCAGCAAGGGGGAGGGGGGCTTTTACAATGAGCAGTTCTTC. Its translation is CASKGEGGFYNEQFF.

This clone was seen a handful of times. V and J are TRBV3-1 (or the pseudogene TRBV3-2) and TRBJ2-3; a possible D gene is TRBD2 (6 bases). V was shortened by 5 bases and J by 5 bases, with 23 bases between the two germline ends. The germline gives CDR1 LGHDT, CDR2 YNNKEL (reference sequence). The CDR3 is made up of 17 amino acids. The CDR3 here is CASSGRNPGVGGDTQYF. The CDR3 nucleotides read TGTGCCAGCAGCGGACGGAACCCGGGAGTCGGGGGAGATACGCAGTATTTT.

This clone appeared a few times. The chain is built from TRBV7-9 and TRBJ2-7; D may be TRBD1 (5 bases). This CDR3 spans 12 amino acids. V lost 2 bases and J lost 4, with 6 bases in between. The germline V gene encodes CDR1 SEHNR and CDR2 FQNEAQ (reference sequence). The CDR3 loop reads CASSLRGYEQYF. As DNA, the CDR3 is TGTGCCAGCAGCTTAAGGGGTTACGAGCAGTACTTC.

The V and J genes are TRBV3-1 (or the pseudogene TRBV3-2) and TRBJ1-2; perhaps TRBD1 as D (5 bases). Per the germline V gene, CDR1 is LGHDT and CDR2 is YNNKEL (reference sequence). The CDR3 contains 15 residues. Deletions cut 0 bases from V and 2 bases from J, with 10 bases between. This CDR3 reads CASSQDHRLNYGYTF. In nucleotides, the CDR3 is TGTGCCAGCAGCCAAGACCACAGGCTGAACTATGGCTACACCTTC.

V is TRBV9 and J is TRBJ2-2; D is uncertain. The CDR3 is made up of 14 amino acids. Trimming took off 4 bases at V and 0 bases at J, with 7 bases between the two ends. CDR1 and CDR2 (germline): SGDLS, YYNGEE. The CDR3 region has the DNA TGTGCCAGCAGCATCACAGCGAACACCGGGGAGCTGTTTTTT. Translating gives CASSITANTGELFF.

The CDR3 here is CASSLVGGPSNQPQHF. As DNA, the CDR3 is TGTGCCAGCAGTTTAGTTGGGGGCCCCAGCAATCAGCCCCAGCATTTT. This chain connects TRBV28 to TRBJ1-5, with D possibly TRBD1 on 6 matching bases. The length of the CDR3 is 16 residues. Germline CDR1 reads MDHEN; CDR2 reads SYDVKM. V lost 2 bases and J 1 base, leaving 12 bases between the germline ends.